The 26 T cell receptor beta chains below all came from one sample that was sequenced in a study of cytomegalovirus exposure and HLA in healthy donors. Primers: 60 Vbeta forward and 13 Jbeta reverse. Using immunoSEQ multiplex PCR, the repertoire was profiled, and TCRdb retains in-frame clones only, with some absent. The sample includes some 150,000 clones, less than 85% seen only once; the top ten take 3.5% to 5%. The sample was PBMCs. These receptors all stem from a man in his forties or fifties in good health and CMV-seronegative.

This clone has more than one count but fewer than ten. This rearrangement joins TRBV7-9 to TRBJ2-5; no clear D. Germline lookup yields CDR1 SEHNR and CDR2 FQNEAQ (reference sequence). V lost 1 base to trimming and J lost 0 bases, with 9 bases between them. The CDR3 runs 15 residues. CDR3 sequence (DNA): TGTGCCAGCAGCTTAGTCCTACCGTACCAAGAGACCCAGTACTTC. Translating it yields CASSLVLPYQETQYF.

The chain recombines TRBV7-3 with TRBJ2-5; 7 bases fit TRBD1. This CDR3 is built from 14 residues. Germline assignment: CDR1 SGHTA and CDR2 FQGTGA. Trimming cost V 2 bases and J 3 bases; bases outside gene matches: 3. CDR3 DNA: TGTGCCAGCAGCTTACTAGGGACAGAAGAGACCCAGTACTTC. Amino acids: CASSLLGTEETQYF.

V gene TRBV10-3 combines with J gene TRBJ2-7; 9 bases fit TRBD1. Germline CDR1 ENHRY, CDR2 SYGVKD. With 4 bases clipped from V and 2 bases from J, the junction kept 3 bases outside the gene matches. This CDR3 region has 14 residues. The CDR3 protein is CAISGGTGTYEQYF. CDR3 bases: TGTGCCATCAGTGGGGGGACAGGGACCTACGAGCAGTACTTC.

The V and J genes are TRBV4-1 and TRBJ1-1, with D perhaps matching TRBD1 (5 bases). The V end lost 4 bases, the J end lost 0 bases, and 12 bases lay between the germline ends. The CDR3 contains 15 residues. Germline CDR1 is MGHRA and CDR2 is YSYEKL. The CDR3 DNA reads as TGCGCCAGCAGCCGGCTTCGGGGGATGAACACTGAAGCTTTCTTT. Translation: CASSRLRGMNTEAFF.

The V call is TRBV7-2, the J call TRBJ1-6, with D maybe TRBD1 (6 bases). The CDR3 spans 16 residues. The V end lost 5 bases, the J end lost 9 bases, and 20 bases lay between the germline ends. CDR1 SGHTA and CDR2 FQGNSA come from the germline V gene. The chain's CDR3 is CASSLRGGADGSPLHF. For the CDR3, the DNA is TGTGCCAGCAGCCTCCGTGGGGGCGCCGACGGTTCACCCCTCCACTTT.

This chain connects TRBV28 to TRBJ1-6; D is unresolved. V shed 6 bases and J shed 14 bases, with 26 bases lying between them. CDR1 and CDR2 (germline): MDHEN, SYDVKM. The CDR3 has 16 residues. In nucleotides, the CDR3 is TGTGCCAGCAGCCTGATGGGATCTGGGAGGATGTTATCCCTCCACTTT. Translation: CASSLMGSGRMLSLHF.

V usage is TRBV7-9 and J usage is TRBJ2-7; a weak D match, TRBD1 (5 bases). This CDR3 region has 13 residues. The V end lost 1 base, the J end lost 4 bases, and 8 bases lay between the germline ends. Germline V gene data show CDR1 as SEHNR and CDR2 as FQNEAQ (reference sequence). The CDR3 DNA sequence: TGTGCCAGCAGCTTAGGGGGCCCGTACGAGCAGTACTTC. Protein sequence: CASSLGGPYEQYF.

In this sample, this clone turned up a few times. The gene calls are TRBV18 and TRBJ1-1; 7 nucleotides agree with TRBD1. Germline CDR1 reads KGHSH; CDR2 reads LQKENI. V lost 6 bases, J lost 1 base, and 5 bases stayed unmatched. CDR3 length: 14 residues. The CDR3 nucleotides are TGTGCCAGCTCCACGACAGGGAGGAACACTGAAGCTTTCTTT. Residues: CASSTTGRNTEAFF.

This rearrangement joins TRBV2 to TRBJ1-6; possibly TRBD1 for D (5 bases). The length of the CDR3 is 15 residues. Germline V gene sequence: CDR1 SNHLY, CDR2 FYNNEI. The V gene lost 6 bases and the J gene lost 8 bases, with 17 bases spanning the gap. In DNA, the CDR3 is TGTGCCAGCAGAGCTCAGGGTCGGGGGGATTCACCCCTCCACTTT. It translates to CASRAQGRGDSPLHF.

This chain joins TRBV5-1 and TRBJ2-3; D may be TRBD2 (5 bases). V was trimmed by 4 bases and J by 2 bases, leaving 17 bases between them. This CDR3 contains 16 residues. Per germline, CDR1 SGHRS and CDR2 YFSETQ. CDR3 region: CASSPPGSGLTDTQYF. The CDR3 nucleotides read TGCGCCAGCAGCCCTCCAGGAAGCGGACTCACAGATACGCAGTATTTT.

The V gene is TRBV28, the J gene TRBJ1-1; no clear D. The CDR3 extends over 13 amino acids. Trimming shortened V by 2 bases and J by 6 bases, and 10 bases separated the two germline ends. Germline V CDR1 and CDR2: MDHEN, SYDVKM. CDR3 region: CASSLAGMPEAFF. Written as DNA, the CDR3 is TGTGCCAGCAGTTTAGCGGGGATGCCTGAAGCTTTCTTT.

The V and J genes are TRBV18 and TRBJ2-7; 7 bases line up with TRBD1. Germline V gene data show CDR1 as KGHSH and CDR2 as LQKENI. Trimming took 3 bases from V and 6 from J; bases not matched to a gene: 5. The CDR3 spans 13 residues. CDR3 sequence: CASSPGTASEQYF. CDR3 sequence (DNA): TGTGCCAGCTCACCCGGGACAGCTAGCGAGCAGTACTTC. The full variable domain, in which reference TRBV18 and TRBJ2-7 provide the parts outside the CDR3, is NAGVMQNPRHLVRRRGQEARLRCSPMKGHSHVYWYRQLPEEGLKFMVYLQKENIIDESGMPKERFSAEFPKEGPSILRIQQVVRGDSAAYFCASSPGTASEQYFGPGTRLTVT.

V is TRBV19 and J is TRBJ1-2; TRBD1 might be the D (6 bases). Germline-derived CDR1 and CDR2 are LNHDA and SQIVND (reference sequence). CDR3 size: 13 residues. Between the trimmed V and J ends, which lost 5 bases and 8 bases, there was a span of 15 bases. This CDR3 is CASSSNRAGGYTF. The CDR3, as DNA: TGTGCCAGTAGTTCCAACAGGGCTGGCGGCTACACCTTC. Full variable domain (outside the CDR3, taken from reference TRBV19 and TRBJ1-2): DGGITQSPKYLFRKEGQNVTLSCEQNLNHDAMYWYRQDPGQGLRLIYYSQIVNDFQKGDIAEGYSVSREKKESFPLTVTSAQKNPTAFYLCASSSNRAGGYTFGSGTRLTVV.

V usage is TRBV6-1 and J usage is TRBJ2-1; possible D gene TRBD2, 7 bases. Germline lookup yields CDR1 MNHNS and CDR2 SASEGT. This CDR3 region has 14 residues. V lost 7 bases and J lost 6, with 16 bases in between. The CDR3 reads CASNQGGGANEQFF. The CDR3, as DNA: TGTGCCAGCAACCAGGGAGGGGGGGCCAATGAGCAGTTCTTC.

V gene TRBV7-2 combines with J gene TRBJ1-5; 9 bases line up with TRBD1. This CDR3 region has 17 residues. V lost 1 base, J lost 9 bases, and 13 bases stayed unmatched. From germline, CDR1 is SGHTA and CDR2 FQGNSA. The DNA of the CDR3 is TGTGCCAGCAGCTTAGGAGGGGTGGGACAGGGAGGTGGGCCCCAGCATTTT. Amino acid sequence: CASSLGGVGQGGGPQHF.

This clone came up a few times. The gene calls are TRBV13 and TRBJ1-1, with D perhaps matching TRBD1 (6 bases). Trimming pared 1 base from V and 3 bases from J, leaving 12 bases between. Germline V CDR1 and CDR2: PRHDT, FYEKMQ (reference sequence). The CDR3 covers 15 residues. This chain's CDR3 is CASSLVPGADTEAFF. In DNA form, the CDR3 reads TGTGCCAGCAGCTTAGTCCCAGGGGCAGACACTGAAGCTTTCTTT.

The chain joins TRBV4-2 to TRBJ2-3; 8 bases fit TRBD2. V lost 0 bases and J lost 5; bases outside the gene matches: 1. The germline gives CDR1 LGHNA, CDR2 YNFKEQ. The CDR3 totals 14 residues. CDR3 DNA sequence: TGTGCCAGCAGCCAAGATAGCGGGATAGATACGCAGTATTTT. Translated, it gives CASSQDSGIDTQYF.

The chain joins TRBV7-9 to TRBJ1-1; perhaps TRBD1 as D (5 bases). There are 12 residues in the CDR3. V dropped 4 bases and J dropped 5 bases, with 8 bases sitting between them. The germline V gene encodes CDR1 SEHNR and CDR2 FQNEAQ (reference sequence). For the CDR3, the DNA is TGTGCCAGCAGCTACAGGATTACTGAAGCTTTCTTT. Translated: CASSYRITEAFF.

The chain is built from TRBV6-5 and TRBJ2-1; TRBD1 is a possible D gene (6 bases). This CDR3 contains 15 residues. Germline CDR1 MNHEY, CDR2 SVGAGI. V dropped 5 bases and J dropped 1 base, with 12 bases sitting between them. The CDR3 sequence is CASSQGQPSYNEQFF. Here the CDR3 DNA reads TGTGCCAGCAGTCAAGGACAGCCTTCCTACAATGAGCAGTTCTTC.

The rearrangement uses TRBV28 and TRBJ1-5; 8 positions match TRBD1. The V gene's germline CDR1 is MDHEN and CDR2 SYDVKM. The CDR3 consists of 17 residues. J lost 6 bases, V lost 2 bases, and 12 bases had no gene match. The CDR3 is CASSLRPLQGDGQPQHF. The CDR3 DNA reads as TGTGCCAGCAGTTTACGCCCTCTACAGGGGGATGGTCAGCCCCAGCATTTT.

CDR3 coding DNA: TGTGCCAGCAGTCGCCGACTAGCGGCCCAAGAGACCCAGTACTTC. Amino acids: CASSRRLAAQETQYF. The chain has TRBV6-5 and TRBJ2-5; 9 nucleotides align to TRBD2. The trim removed 5 bases at V and 1 base at J, leaving 5 bases unmatched. The germline gives CDR1 MNHEY, CDR2 SVGAGI. The CDR3 length is 15 residues.

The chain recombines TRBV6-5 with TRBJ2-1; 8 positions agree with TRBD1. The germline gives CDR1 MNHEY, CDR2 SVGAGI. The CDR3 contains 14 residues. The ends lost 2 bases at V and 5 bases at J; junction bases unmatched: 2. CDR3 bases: TGTGCCAGCAGTTACGGGACAGGTCACAATGAGCAGTTCTTC. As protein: CASSYGTGHNEQFF.

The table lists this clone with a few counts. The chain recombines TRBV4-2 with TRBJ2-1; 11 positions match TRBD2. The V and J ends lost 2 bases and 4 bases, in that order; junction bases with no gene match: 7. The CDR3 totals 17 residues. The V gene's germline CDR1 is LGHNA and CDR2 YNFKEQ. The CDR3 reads CASSQTLAGGTYNEQFF. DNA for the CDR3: TGTGCCAGCAGCCAAACTCTAGCGGGGGGTACTTACAATGAGCAGTTCTTC.

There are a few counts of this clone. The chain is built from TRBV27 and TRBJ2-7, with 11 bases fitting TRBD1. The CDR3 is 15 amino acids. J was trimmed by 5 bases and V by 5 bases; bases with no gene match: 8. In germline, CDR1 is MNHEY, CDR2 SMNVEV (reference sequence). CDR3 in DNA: TGTGCCAGCAGTAGGAGGAGGACAGGGGGCCACGAGCAGTACTTC. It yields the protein CASSRRRTGGHEQYF.

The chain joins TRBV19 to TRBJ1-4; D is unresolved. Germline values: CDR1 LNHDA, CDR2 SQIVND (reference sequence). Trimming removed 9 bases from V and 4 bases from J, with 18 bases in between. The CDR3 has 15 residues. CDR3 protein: CASSAAKRDNEKLFF. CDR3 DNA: TGTGCCAGCAGCGCCGCTAAGAGGGATAATGAAAAACTGTTTTTT.

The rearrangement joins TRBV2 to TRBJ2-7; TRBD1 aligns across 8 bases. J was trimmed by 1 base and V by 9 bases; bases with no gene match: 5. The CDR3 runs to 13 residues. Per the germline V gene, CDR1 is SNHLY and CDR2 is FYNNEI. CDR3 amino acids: CARGTGQSYEQYF. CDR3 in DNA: TGTGCCAGAGGGACAGGACAATCCTACGAGCAGTACTTC.